This T cell receptor (beta chain) was captured in a study of blood T cell repertoires in COVID-19. Background on the study: Specimens from acute and convalescent COVID-19 originated in the United States, Italy and Spain. PBMCs, B-cell-depleted T cells, or T cells were the source of the cDNA or gDNA that made up the material.

Using immunoSEQ multiplex PCR, the repertoire was profiled, and TCRdb retains in-frame clones only, with some absent. The repertoire holds around 250,000 clones, with around 88% as singletons. V was trimmed by 0 bases and J by 0 bases, leaving 6 bases between them. This CDR3 has 15 residues. CDR1 SGHRS and CDR2 YFSETQ come from the germline V gene. The sequencing sample was made of peripheral blood. The chain couples TRBV5-1 to TRBJ1-4; no firm D call. The TCR was taken from a man older than 75 with acute or convalescent COVID-19. The CDR3: CASSLGVSTNEKLFF. In DNA, the CDR3 is TGCGCCAGCAGCTTGGGAGTCTCAACTAATGAAAAACTGTTTTTT.